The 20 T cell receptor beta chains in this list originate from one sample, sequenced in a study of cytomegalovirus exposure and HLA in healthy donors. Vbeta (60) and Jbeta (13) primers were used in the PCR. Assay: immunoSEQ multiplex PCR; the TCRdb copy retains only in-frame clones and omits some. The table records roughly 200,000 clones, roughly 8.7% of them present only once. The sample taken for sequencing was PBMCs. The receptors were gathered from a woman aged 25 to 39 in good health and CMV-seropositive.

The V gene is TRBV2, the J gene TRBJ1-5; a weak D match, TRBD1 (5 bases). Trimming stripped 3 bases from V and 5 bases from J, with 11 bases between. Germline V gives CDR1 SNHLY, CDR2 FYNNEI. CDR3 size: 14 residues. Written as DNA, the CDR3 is TGTGCCAGCAGTGACAGGGTTAACTATCAGCCCCAGCATTTT. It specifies CASSDRVNYQPQHF.

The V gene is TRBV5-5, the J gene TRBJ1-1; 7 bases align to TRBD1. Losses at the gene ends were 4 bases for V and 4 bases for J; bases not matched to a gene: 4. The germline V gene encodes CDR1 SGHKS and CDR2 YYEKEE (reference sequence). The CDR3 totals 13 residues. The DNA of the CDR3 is TGTGCCAGCAGCGTCCAGGGGGGCACTGAAGCTTTCTTT. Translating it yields CASSVQGGTEAFF.

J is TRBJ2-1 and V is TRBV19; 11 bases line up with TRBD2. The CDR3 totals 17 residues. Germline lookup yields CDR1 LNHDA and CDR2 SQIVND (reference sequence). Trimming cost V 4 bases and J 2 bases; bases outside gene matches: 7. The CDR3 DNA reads TGTGCCAGTAGTACCCAACTAGCGGGAGTACCCTACAATGAGCAGTTCTTC. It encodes CASSTQLAGVPYNEQFF.

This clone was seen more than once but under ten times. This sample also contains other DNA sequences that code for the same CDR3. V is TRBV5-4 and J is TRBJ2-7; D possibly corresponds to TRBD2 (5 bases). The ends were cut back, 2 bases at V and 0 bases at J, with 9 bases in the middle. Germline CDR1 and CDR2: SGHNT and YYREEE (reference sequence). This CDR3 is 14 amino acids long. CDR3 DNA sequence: TGTGCCAGCAGCTTCAGCGGCAGCTCCTACGAGCAGTACTTC. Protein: CASSFSGSSYEQYF.

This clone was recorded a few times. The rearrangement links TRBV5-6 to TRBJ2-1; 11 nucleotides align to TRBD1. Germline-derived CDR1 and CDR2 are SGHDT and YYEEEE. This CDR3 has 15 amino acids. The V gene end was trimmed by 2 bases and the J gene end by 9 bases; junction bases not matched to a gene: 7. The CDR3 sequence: CASSFGQGALIEQFF. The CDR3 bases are TGTGCCAGCAGCTTTGGACAGGGGGCGCTTATTGAGCAGTTCTTC.

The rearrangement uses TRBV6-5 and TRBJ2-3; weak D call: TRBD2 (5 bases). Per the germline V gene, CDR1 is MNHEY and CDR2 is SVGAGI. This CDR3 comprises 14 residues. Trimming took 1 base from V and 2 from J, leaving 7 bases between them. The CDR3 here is CASSYFDYTDTQYF. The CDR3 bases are TGTGCCAGCAGTTACTTCGACTACACAGATACGCAGTATTTT.

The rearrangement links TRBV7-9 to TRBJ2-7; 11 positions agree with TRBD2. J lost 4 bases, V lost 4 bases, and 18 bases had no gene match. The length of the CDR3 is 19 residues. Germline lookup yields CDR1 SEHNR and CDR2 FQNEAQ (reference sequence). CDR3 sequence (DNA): TGTGCCAGCAGCTCGACAGGGGTATCCGGGACTAGCGGAGTTTACGAGCAGTACTTC. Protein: CASSSTGVSGTSGVYEQYF.

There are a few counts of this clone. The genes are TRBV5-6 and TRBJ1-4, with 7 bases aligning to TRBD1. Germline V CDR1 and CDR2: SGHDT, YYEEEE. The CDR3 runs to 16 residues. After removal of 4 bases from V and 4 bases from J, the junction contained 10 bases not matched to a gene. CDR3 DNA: TGTGCCAGCAGCCTATTCGGACAGGAGGGTAATGAAAAACTGTTTTTT. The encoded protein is CASSLFGQEGNEKLFF.

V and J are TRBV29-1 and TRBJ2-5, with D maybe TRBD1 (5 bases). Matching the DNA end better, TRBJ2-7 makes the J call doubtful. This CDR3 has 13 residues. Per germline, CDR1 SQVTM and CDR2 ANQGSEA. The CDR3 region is CSVLLGEGYEQYF. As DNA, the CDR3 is TGCAGCGTTTTGTTAGGGGAAGGCTACGAGCAGTACTTC.

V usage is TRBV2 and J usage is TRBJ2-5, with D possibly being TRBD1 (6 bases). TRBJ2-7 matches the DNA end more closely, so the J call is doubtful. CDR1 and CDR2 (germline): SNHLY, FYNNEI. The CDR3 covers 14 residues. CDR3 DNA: TGTGCCAGCAGTGATCAAGGGACATTCTACGAGCAGTACTTC. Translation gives CASSDQGTFYEQYF.

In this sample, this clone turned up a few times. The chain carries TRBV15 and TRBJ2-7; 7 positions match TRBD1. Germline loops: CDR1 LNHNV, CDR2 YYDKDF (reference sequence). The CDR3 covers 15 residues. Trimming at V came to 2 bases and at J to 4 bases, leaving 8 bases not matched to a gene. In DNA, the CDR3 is TGTGCCACCAGCAGAAATCCGGGACAGCTTTACGAGCAGTACTTC. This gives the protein CATSRNPGQLYEQYF.

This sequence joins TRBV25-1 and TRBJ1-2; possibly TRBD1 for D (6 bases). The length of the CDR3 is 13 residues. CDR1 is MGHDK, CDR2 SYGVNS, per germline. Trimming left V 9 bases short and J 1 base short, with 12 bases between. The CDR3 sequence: CARGQRDNYGYTF. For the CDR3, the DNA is TGTGCCAGAGGACAGCGGGATAACTATGGCTACACCTTC.

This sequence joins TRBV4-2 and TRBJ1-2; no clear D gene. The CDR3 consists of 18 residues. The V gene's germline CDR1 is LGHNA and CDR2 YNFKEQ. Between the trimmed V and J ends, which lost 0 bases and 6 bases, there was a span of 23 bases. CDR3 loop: CASSQESQAGWNRDGYTF. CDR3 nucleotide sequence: TGTGCCAGCAGCCAAGAAAGTCAGGCGGGGTGGAACCGAGATGGCTACACCTTC.

CDR3 loop: CASSAGTPYEQYF. CDR3 DNA sequence: TGTGCCAGCAGTGCAGGGACACCCTACGAGCAGTACTTC. This chain uses TRBV6-1 with TRBJ2-7, with D possibly being TRBD1 (6 bases). Germline loops: CDR1 MNHNS, CDR2 SASEGT. This CDR3 spans 13 amino acids. The V end was cut by 4 bases, the J end by 2 bases, with 9 bases between.

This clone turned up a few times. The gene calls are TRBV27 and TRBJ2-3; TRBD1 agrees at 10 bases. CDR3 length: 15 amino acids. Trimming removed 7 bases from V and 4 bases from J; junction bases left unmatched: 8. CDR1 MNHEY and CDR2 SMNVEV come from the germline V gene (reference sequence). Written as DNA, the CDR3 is TGTGCCAGCAAATATAAGACAGGGGGCGCAGATACGCAGTATTTT. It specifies CASKYKTGGADTQYF.

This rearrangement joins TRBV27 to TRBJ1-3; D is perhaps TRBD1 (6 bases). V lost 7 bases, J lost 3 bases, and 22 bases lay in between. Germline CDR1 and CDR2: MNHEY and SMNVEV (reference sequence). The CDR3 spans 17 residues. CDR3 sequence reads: CASMRLGQHRDGNTIYF. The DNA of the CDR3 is TGTGCCAGCATGAGACTCGGACAGCACAGGGATGGAAACACCATATATTTT.

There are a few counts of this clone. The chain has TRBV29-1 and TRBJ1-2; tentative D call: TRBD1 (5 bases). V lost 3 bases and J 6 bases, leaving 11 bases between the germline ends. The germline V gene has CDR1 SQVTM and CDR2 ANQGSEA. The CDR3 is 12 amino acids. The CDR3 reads CSVDRDVNGYTF. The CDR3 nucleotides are TGCAGCGTTGACAGGGATGTAAATGGCTACACCTTC.

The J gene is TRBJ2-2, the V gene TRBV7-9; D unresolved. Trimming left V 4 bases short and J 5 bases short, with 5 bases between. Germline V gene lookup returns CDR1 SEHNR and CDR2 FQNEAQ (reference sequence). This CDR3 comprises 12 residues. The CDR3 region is CASSSLTGELFF. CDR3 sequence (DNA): TGTGCCAGCAGCTCGCTAACCGGGGAGCTGTTTTTT.

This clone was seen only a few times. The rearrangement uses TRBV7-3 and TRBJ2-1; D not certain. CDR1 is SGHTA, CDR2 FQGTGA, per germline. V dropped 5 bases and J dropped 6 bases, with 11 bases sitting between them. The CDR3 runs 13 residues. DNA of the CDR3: TGTGCCAGCAGCCCCGTGATGAGCAATGAGCAGTTCTTC. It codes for CASSPVMSNEQFF.

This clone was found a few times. CDR3 region: CASSQDHVRTGAYEQYF. CDR3 sequence (DNA): TGTGCCAGCAGCCAAGATCATGTTAGGACAGGGGCCTACGAGCAGTACTTC. The chain employs TRBV4-2 and TRBJ2-7; 9 positions match TRBD1. Germline V gene data show CDR1 as LGHNA and CDR2 as YNFKEQ. The CDR3 spans 17 residues. The V gene end was trimmed by 0 bases and the J gene end by 2 bases; junction bases not matched to a gene: 8.